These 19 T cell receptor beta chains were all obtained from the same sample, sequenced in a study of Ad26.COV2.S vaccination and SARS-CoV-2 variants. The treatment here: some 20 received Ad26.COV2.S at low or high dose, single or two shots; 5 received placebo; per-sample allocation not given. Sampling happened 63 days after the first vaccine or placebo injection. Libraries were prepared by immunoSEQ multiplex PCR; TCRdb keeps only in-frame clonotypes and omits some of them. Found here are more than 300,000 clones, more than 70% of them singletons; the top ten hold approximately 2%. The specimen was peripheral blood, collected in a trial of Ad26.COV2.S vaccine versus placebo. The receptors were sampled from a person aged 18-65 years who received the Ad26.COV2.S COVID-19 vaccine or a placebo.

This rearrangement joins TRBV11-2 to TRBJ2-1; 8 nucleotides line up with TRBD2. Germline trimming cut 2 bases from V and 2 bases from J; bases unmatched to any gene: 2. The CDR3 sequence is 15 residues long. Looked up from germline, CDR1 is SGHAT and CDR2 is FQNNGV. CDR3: CASSLKRGTYNEQFF. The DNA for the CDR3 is TGTGCCAGCAGCTTAAAGCGGGGGACCTACAATGAGCAGTTCTTC.

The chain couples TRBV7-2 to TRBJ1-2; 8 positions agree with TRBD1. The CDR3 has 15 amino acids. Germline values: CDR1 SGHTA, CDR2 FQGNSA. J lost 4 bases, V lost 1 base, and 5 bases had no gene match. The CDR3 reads CASSLGTGLGYGYTF. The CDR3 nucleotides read TGTGCCAGCAGCTTAGGGACAGGGCTGGGCTATGGCTACACCTTC.

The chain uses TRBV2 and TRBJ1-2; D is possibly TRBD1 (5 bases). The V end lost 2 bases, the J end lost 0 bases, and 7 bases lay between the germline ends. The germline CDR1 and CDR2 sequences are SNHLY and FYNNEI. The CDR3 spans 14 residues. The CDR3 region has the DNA TGTGCCAGCAGTGAACAGGGCTCTAACTATGGCTACACCTTC. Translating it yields CASSEQGSNYGYTF.

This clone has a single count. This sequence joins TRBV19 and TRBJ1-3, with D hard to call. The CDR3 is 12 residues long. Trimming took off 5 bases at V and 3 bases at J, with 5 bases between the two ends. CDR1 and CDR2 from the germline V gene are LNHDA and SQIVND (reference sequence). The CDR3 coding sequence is TGTGCCAGTAGTGATCTTGGAAACACCATATATTTT. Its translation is CASSDLGNTIYF. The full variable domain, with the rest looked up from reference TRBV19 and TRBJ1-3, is DGGITQSPKYLFRKEGQNVTLSCEQNLNHDAMYWYRQDPGQGLRLIYYSQIVNDFQKGDIAEGYSVSREKKESFPLTVTSAQKNPTAFYLCASSDLGNTIYFGEGSWLTVV.

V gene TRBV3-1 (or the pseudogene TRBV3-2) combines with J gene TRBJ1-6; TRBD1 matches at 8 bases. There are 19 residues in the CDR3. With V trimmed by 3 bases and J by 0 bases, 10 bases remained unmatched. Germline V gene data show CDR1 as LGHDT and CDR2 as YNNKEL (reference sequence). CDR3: CASSQEGLRGLSYNSPLHF. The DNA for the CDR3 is TGTGCCAGCAGCCAGGAGGGACTCAGGGGGCTCTCCTATAATTCACCCCTCCACTTT.

CDR3 sequence reads: CASSQGSSGSPYEQYF. CDR3 nucleotide sequence: TGTGCCAGCAGCCAAGGGTCTAGCGGGTCCCCCTACGAGCAGTACTTC. The V and J genes are TRBV3-1 (or the pseudogene TRBV3-2) and TRBJ2-7; TRBD2 matches at 8 bases. CDR3 length: 16 amino acids. V dropped 1 base and J dropped 2; count of bases not matched to a gene: 7. Germline values: CDR1 LGHDT, CDR2 YNNKEL (reference sequence).

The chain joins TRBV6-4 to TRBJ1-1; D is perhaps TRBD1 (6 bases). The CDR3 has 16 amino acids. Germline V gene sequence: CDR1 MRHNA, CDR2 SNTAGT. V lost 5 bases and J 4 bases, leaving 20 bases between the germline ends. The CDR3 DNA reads TGTGCCAGCAGTTCCAGAAACGGACAGCCGGCCACTGAAGCTTTCTTT. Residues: CASSSRNGQPATEAFF.

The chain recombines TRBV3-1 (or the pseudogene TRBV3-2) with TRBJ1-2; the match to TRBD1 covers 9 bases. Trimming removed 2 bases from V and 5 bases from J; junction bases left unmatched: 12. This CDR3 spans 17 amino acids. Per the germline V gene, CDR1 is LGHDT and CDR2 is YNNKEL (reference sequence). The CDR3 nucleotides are TGTGCCAGCAGCCAACGCCGACCGGGACAGGGAGGTTATGGCTACACCTTC. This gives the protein CASSQRRPGQGGYGYTF.

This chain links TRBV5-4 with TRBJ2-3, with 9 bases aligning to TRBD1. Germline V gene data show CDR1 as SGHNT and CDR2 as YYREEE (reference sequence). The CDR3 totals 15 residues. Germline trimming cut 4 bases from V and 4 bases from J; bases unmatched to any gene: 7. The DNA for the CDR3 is TGTGCCAGCAGCCGGGACAGGGATCGTCCAGATACGCAGTATTTT. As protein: CASSRDRDRPDTQYF.

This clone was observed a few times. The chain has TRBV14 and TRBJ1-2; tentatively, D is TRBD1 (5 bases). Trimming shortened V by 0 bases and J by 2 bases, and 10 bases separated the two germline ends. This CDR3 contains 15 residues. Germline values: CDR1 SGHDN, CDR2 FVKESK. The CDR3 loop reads CASSQEQAVNYGYTF. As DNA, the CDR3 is TGTGCCAGCAGCCAAGAACAGGCCGTAAACTATGGCTACACCTTC.

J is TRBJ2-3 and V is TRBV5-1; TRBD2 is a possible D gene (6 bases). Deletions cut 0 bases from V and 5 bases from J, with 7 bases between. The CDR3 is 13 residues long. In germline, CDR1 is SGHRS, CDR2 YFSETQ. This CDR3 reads CASSLAGVDTQYF. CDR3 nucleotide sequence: TGCGCCAGCAGCTTGGCGGGGGTAGATACGCAGTATTTT.

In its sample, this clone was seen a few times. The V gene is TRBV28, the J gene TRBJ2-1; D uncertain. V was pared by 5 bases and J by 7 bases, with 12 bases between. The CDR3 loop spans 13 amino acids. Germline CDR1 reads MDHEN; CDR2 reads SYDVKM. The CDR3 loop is CASSATGRNEQFF. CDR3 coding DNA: TGTGCCAGCAGTGCGACTGGACGAAATGAGCAGTTCTTC.

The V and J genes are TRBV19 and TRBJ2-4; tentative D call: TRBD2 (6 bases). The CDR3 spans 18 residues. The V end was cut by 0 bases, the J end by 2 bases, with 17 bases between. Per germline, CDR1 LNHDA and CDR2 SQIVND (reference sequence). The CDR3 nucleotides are TGTGCCAGTAGTATAGATCCGATAGGGGCGGGAACCAAAAACATTCAGTACTTC. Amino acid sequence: CASSIDPIGAGTKNIQYF.

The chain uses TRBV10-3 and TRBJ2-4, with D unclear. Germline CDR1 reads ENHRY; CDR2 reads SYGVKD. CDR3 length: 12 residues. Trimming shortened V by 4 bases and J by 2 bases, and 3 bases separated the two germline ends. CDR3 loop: CAISGTKNIQYF. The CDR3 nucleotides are TGTGCCATCAGTGGAACCAAAAACATTCAGTACTTC.

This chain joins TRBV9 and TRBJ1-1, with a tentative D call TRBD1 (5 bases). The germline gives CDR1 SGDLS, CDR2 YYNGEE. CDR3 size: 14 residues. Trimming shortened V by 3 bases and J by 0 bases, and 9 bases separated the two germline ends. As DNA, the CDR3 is TGTGCCAGCAGCGCGGGGACTGTGAACACTGAAGCTTTCTTT. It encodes CASSAGTVNTEAFF.

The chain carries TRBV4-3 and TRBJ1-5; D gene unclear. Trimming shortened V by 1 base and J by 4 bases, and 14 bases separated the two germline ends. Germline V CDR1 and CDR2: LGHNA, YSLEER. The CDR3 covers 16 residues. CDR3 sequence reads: CASSQVADTRNQPQHF. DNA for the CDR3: TGCGCCAGCAGCCAAGTGGCCGACACACGGAATCAGCCCCAGCATTTT.

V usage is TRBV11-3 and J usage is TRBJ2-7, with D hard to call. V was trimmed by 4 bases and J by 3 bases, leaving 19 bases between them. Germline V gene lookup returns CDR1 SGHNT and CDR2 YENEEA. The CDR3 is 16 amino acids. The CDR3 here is CASSSLSPLFHYEQYF. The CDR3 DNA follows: TGTGCCAGCAGCTCCCTGTCCCCCCTTTTCCACTACGAGCAGTACTTC. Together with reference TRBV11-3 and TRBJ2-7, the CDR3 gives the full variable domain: EAGVVQSPRYKIIEKKQPVAFWCNPISGHNTLYWYLQNLGQGPELLIRYENEEAVDDSQLPKDRFSAERLKGVDSTLKIQPAELGDSAVYLCASSSLSPLFHYEQYFGPGTRLTVT.

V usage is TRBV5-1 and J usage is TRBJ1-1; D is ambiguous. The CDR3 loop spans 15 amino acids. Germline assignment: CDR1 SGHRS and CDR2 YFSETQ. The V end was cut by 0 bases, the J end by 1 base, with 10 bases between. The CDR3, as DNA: TGCGCCAGCAGCTTGGGGTGGACGGGGAACACTGAAGCTTTCTTT. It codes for CASSLGWTGNTEAFF. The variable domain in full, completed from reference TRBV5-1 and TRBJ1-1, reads KAGVTQTPRYLIKTRGQQVTLSCSPISGHRSVSWYQQTPGQGLQFLFEYFSETQRNKGNFPGRFSGRQFSNSRSEMNVSTLELGDSALYLCASSLGWTGNTEAFFGQGTRLTVV.

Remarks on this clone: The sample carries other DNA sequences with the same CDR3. In nucleotides, the CDR3 is TGTGCCAGCTCACCAACAGGGGGGAATCAGCCCCAGCATTTT. It yields the protein CASSPTGGNQPQHF. The genes are TRBV18 and TRBJ1-5; 8 bases map to TRBD1. V shed 2 bases and J 4 bases; nucleotides not matched to a gene: 1. The CDR3 covers 14 residues. The germline V gene encodes CDR1 KGHSH and CDR2 LQKENI.